These 13 T cell receptor beta chains share one sample of origin, sequenced in a study of glioma-infiltrating T cells after dendritic cell vaccination. Method: immunoSEQ multiplex PCR; TCRdb's copy keeps in-frame clones and lacks some. This sample carries about 92,000 clones, more than 75% of them seen once, and the ten largest clones take about a sixth. Specimen: blood, collected before dendritic cell vaccination. Receptors were obtained from a human donor with glioblastoma.

This chain links TRBV7-2 with TRBJ1-4; TRBD1 matches 9 bases. With V trimmed by 5 bases and J by 6 bases, 4 bases remained unmatched. Germline V gene data show CDR1 as SGHTA and CDR2 as FQGNSA. The CDR3 is made up of 14 amino acids. The CDR3 loop reads CASSDDRGYEKLFF. DNA for the CDR3: TGTGCCAGCAGCGACGACAGGGGGTATGAAAAACTGTTTTTT.

The chain employs TRBV9 and TRBJ2-1; 9 bases match TRBD1. This CDR3 is 14 amino acids long. Germline lookup yields CDR1 SGDLS and CDR2 YYNGEE. V lost 4 bases to trimming and J lost 10 bases; unmatched junction nucleotides: 9. CDR3: CASSPGDRDQEQFF. CDR3 DNA: TGTGCCAGCAGCCCCGGGGACAGGGATCAGGAGCAGTTCTTC.

J is TRBJ1-2 and V is TRBV19; 11 nucleotides match TRBD1. Germline values: CDR1 LNHDA, CDR2 SQIVND (reference sequence). V lost 8 bases to trimming and J lost 5 bases; unmatched junction nucleotides: 10. The CDR3 has 15 residues. The CDR3 protein is CASGGWDRGIYGYTF. CDR3 coding DNA: TGTGCCAGTGGGGGATGGGACAGGGGGATATATGGCTACACCTTC. Supplemented by reference TRBV19 and TRBJ1-2, the full variable domain reads DGGITQSPKYLFRKEGQNVTLSCEQNLNHDAMYWYRQDPGQGLRLIYYSQIVNDFQKGDIAEGYSVSREKKESFPLTVTSAQKNPTAFYLCASGGWDRGIYGYTFGSGTRLTVV.

The chain combines TRBV5-6 with TRBJ2-1; 9 bases agree with TRBD2. The CDR3 is 14 amino acids. V was pared by 3 bases and J by 8 bases, with 6 bases of the junction left unmatched. CDR1 is SGHDT and CDR2 is YYEEEE in the germline V gene. The CDR3 DNA reads TGTGCCAGCAGCTCCCGTTTAGCGGGAGATGAGCAGTTCTTC. This sequence encodes CASSSRLAGDEQFF.

This chain joins TRBV5-6 and TRBJ2-3; 10 nucleotides align to TRBD2. Germline-derived CDR1 and CDR2 are SGHDT and YYEEEE. This CDR3 has 19 amino acids. With 3 bases clipped from V and 4 bases from J, the junction kept 17 bases outside the gene matches. The chain's CDR3 is CASSWAYTSGTSGADTQYF. The CDR3 nucleotides read TGTGCCAGCAGCTGGGCTTACACTAGCGGGACCTCCGGAGCAGATACGCAGTATTTT. The full variable domain, in which reference TRBV5-6 and TRBJ2-3 provide the parts outside the CDR3, is DAGVTQSPTHLIKTRGQQVTLRCSPKSGHDTVSWYQQALGQGPQFIFQYYEEEERQRGNFPDRFSGHQFPNYSSELNVNALLLGDSALYLCASSWAYTSGTSGADTQYFGPGTRLTVL.

The CDR3 region is CASSYYRGRIAEQYF. In nucleotides, the CDR3 is TGTGCCAGCAGCTACTACAGGGGGCGCATCGCCGAGCAGTACTTC. The chain uses TRBV28 and TRBJ2-7, with 9 bases lining up with TRBD1. The CDR3 has 15 amino acids. Germline loops: CDR1 MDHEN, CDR2 SYDVKM. J lost 6 bases, V lost 6 bases, and 12 bases had no gene match.

The chain couples TRBV7-2 to TRBJ1-2; the D gene is possibly TRBD1 (6 bases). Per the germline V gene, CDR1 is SGHTA and CDR2 is FQGNSA. This CDR3 comprises 18 residues. The V and J ends lost 1 base and 4 bases respectively, with 22 bases between them. This CDR3 reads CASSLVWQGRADLYGYTF. DNA for the CDR3: TGTGCCAGCAGCTTAGTCTGGCAGGGGAGGGCGGACCTCTATGGCTACACCTTC.

The V gene is TRBV7-3, the J gene TRBJ1-1, with TRBD1 matching 8 bases. CDR3 size: 15 residues. Germline V gene data show CDR1 as SGHTA and CDR2 as FQGTGA. J lost 5 bases, V lost 5 bases, and 10 bases had no gene match. The CDR3 coding sequence is TGTGCCAGCAGCACAACCCAGGGGGCGGGAACTGAAGCTTTCTTT. Amino acids: CASSTTQGAGTEAFF.

CDR3 nucleotide sequence: TGTGCCAGCAGCTTGATAGAGGGGGACTACGAGCAGTACTTC. It yields the protein CASSLIEGDYEQYF. This chain connects TRBV5-4 to TRBJ2-7; D is perhaps TRBD1 (6 bases). The CDR3 has 14 amino acids. Trimming took off 1 base at V and 3 bases at J, with 11 bases between the two ends. Germline loops: CDR1 SGHNT, CDR2 YYREEE (reference sequence).

On this clone itself: Other DNA sequences within the sample encode an identical CDR3. The genes are TRBV9 and TRBJ2-7, with TRBD2 matching over 11 bases. The V gene's germline CDR1 is SGDLS and CDR2 YYNGEE. J was trimmed by 1 base and V by 2 bases; bases with no gene match: 2. The CDR3 is made up of 15 amino acids. Here the CDR3 reads CASSVGTSGSYEQYF. CDR3 DNA: TGTGCCAGCAGCGTTGGGACTAGCGGATCCTACGAGCAGTACTTC.

The chain uses TRBV6-5 and TRBJ1-1, with D possibly matching TRBD1 (5 bases). Germline CDR1 is MNHEY and CDR2 is SVGAGI. Trimming pared 2 bases from V and 1 base from J, leaving 11 bases between. The CDR3 is made up of 15 amino acids. This CDR3 reads CASSYTRGQNTEAFF. DNA of the CDR3: TGTGCCAGCAGTTACACAAGGGGCCAGAACACTGAAGCTTTCTTT.

The chain is built from TRBV5-4 and TRBJ2-5; D might be TRBD1 (5 bases). The CDR3 is made up of 15 amino acids. V was shortened by 4 bases and J by 2 bases, with 15 bases between the two germline ends. Germline lookup yields CDR1 SGHNT and CDR2 YYREEE (reference sequence). For the CDR3, the DNA is TGTGCCAGCAGCGTGCAGGGTTTTGATCAAGAGACCCAGTACTTC. It yields the protein CASSVQGFDQETQYF.

CDR3 loop: CASTRGTANTGELFF. The CDR3 DNA reads as TGTGCCAGCACGCGCGGGACAGCGAACACCGGGGAGCTGTTTTTT. The gene calls are TRBV2 and TRBJ2-2; TRBD1 is a possible D gene (7 bases). Trimming pared 7 bases from V and 0 bases from J, leaving 12 bases between. Germline lookup yields CDR1 SNHLY and CDR2 FYNNEI. The CDR3 consists of 15 residues. Full variable domain (remainder filled in from reference TRBV2 and TRBJ2-2): EPEVTQTPSHQVTQMGQEVILRCVPISNHLYFYWYRQILGQKVEFLVSFYNNEISEKSEIFDDQFSVERPDGSNFTLKIRSTKLEDSAMYFCASTRGTANTGELFFGEGSRLTVL.